This T cell receptor beta chain was documented in a study of identical twins. The ends were cut back, 2 bases at V and 4 bases at J, with 18 bases in the middle. This CDR3 has 17 residues. Germline V gives CDR1 MGHDK, CDR2 SYGVNS. TCRdb re-called the 5' RACE reads with MiXCR, one entry per CDR3 protein. The table shows 1,800,000 or so distinct CDR3 sequences, with about 32% occurring only once. This receptor was obtained from a newborn girl in good health. The rearrangement joins TRBV25-1 to TRBJ2-1; D unclear. Sequencing used cord blood. The CDR3 coding sequence is TGTGCCAGCAGTGAAGGTTTGGGCGACTCCCCATACAATGAGCAGTTCTTC. Protein sequence: CASSEGLGDSPYNEQFF.